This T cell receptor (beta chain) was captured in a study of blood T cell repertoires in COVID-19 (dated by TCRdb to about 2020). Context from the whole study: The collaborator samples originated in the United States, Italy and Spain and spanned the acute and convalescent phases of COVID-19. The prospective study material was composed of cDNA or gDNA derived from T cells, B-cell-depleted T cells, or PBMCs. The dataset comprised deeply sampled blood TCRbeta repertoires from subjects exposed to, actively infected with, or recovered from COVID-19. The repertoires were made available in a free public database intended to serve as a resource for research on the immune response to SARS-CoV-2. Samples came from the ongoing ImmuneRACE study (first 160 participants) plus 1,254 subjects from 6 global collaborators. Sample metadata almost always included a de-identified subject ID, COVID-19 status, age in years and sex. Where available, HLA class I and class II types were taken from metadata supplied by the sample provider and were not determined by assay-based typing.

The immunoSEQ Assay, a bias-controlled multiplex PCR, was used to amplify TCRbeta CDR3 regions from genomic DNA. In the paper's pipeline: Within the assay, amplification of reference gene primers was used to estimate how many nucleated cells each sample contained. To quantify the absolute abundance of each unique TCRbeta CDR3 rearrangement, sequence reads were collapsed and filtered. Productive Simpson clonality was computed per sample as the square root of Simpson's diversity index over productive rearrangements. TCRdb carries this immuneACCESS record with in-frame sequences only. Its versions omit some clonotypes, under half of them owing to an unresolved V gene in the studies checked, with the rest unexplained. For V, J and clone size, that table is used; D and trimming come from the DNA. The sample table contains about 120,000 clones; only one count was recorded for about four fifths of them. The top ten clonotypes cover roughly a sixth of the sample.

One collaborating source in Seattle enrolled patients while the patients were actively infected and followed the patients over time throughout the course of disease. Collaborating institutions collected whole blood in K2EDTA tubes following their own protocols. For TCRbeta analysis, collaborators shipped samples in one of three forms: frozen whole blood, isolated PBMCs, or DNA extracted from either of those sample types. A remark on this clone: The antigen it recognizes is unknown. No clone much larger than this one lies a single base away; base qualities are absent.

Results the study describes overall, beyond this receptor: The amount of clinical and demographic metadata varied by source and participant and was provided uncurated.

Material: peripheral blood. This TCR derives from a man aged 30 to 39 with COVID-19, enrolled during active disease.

The CDR3 region: CASRIRAGVYNEQFF. Here is the DNA: TGTGCCAGCAGAATAAGAGCGGGGGTATACAATGAGCAGTTCTTC. The rearranged segments are TRBV28 and TRBJ2-1, and TRBD2 matches 8 of the central bases. CDR1 and CDR2 are read off the germline V gene as MDHEN and SYDVKM. The CDR3 covers 15 residues, taking in both the cysteine and the phenylalanine. Just the 45-base CDR3 DNA is kept, in frame starting at base 1. Unmatched junction bases come to 8, with V trimmed by 6 bases and J by 4 bases.